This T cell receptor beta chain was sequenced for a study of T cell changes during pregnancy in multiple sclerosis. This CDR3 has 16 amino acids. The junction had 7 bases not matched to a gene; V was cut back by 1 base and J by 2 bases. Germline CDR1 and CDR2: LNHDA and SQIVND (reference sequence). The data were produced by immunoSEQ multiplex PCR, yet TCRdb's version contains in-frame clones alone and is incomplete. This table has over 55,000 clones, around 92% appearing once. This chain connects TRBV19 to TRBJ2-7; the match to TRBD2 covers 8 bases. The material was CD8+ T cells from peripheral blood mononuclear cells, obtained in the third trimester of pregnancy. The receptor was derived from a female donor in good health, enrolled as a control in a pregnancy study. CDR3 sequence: CASSIGGLAGAYEQYF. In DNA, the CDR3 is TGTGCCAGTAGTATAGGGGGGCTAGCGGGCGCCTACGAGCAGTACTTC.